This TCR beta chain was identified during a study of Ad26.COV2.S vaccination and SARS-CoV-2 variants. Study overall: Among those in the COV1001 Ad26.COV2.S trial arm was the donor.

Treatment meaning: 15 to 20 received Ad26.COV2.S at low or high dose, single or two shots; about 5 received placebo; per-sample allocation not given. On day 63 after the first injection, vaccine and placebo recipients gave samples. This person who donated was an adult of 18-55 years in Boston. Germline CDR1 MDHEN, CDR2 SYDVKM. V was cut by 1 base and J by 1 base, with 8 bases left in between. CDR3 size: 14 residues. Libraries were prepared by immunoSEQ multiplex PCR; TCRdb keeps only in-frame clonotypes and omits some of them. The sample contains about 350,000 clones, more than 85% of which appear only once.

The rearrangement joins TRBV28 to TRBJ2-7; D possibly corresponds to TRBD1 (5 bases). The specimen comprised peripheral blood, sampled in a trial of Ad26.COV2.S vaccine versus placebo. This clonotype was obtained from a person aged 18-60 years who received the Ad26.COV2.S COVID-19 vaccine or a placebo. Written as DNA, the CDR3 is TGTGCCAGCAGTTTATCAGGGTCGTCCTACGAGCAGTACTTC. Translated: CASSLSGSSYEQYF. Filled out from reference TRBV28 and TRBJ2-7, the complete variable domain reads DVKVTQSSRYLVKRTGEKVFLECVQDMDHENMFWYRQDPGLGLRLIYFSYDVKMKEKGDIPEGYSVSREKKERFSLILESASTNQTSMYLCASSLSGSSYEQYFGPGTRLTVT.